This T cell receptor (beta chain) was captured in a study of blood T cells in healthy people across ages. The authors ran a second PCR of about 6 to 11 cycles using a sample-barcoded 5' primer and a J-beta primer mix. TCRdb reprocessed the 5' RACE reads with MiXCR, giving one entry per CDR3 protein. The table lists around 1,500,000 distinct CDR3 sequences, roughly 27% of them singletons, with roughly 8.2% in the top ten. Study conclusions and caveats: Naive T cell percentage strongly correlated with TCR beta diversity.

This clonotype was detected only a few times. Antigen specificity is unknown. The individuals who served as donors were healthy Caucasians living in Russia, aged about 6 to 100. The germline CDR1 and CDR2 sequences are LGHNA and YSLEER. The CDR3 length is 16 residues. Trimming removed 0 bases from V and 0 bases from J, with 12 bases in between. Material: blood. This sequence joins TRBV4-3 and TRBJ2-7, with D unclear. The receptor was derived from a woman under 40 in good health. CDR3 sequence reads: CASSQDLEQYSYEQYF. Written as DNA, the CDR3 is TGCGCCAGCAGCCAAGATTTGGAGCAGTACTCCTACGAGCAGTACTTC.